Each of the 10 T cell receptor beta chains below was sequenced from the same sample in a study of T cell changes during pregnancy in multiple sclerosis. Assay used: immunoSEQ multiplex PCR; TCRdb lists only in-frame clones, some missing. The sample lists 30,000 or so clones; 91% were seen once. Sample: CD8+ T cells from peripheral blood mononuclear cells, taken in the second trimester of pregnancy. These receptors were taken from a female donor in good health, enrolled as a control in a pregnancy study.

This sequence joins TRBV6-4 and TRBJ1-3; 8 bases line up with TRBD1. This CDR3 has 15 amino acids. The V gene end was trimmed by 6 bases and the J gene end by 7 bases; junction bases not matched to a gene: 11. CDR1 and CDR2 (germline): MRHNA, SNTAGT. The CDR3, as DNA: TGTGCCAGCAGGGAAGGACAGGGCCGAGGGAACACCATATATTTT. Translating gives CASREGQGRGNTIYF.

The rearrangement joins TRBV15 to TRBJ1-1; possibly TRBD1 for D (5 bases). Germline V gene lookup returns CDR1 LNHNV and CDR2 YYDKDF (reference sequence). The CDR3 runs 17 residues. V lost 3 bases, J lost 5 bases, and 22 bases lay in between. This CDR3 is CATSSALGRQFETEAFF. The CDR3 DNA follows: TGTGCCACCAGCAGTGCTCTCGGACGACAGTTCGAAACTGAAGCTTTCTTT. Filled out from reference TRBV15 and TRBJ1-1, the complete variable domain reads DAMVIQNPRYQVTQFGKPVTLSCSQTLNHNVMYWYQQKSSQAPKLLFHYYDKDFNNEADTPDNFQSRRPNTSFCFLDIRSPGLGDTAMYLCATSSALGRQFETEAFFGQGTRLTVV.

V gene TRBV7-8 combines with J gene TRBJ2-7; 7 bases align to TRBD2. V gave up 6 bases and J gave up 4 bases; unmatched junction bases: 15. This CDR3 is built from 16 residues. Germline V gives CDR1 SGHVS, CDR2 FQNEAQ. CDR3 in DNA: TGTGCCAGCAGTCCTAAGCGGGGTAAAGACCCTTACGAGCAGTACTTC. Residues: CASSPKRGKDPYEQYF. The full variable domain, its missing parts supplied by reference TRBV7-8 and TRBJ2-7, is GAGVSQSPRYKVAKRGQDVALRCDPISGHVSLFWYQQALGQGPEFLTYFQNEAQLDKSGLPSDRFFAERPEGSVSTLKIQRTQQEDSAVYLCASSPKRGKDPYEQYFGPGTRLTVT.

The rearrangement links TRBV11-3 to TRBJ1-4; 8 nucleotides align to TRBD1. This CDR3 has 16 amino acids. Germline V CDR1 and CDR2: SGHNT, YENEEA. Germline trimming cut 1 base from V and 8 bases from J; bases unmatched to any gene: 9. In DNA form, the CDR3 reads TGTGCCAGCAGCTTAGGTGTGACAGGGGCAGGCGAAAAACTGTTTTTT. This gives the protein CASSLGVTGAGEKLFF. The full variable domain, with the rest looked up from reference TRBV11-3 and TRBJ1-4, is EAGVVQSPRYKIIEKKQPVAFWCNPISGHNTLYWYLQNLGQGPELLIRYENEEAVDDSQLPKDRFSAERLKGVDSTLKIQPAELGDSAVYLCASSLGVTGAGEKLFFGSGTQLSVL.

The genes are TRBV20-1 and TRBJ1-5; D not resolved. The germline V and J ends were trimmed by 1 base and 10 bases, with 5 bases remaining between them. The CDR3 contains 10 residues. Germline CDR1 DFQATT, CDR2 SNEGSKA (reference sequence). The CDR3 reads CSARVVPQHF. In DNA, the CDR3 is TGCAGTGCTAGAGTCGTACCCCAGCATTTT.

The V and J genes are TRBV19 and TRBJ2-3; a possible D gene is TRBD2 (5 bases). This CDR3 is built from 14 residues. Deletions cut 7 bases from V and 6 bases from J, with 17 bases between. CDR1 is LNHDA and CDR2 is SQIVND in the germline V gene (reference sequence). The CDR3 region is CASKSGAGIDTQYF. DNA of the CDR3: TGTGCCAGTAAGTCCGGCGCCGGGATCGATACGCAGTATTTT.

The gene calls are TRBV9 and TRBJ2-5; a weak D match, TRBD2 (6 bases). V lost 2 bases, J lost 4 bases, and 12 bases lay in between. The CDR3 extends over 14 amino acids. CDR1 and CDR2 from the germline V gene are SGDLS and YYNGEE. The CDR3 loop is CASSVGGSAETQYF. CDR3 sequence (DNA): TGTGCCAGCAGCGTGGGGGGTTCGGCAGAGACCCAGTACTTC.

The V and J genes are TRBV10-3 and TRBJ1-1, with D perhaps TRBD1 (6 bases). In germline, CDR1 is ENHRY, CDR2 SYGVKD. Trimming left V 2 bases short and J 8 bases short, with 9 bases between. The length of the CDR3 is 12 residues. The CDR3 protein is CAISEPDREAFF. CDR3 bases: TGTGCCATCAGTGAGCCGGACAGAGAAGCTTTCTTT.

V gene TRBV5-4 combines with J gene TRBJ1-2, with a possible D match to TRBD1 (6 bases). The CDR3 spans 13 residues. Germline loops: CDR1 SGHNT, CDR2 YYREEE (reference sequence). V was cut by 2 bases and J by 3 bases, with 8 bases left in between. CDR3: CASSFRQDYGYTF. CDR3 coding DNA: TGTGCCAGCAGCTTCAGACAGGACTATGGCTACACCTTC.

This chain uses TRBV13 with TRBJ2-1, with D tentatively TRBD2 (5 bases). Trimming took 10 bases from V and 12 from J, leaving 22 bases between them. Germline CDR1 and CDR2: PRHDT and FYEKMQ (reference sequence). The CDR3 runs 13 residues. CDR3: CATDFVGIRGQFF. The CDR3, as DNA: TGTGCCACCGACTTCGTGGGGATTCGGGGGCAGTTCTTC.